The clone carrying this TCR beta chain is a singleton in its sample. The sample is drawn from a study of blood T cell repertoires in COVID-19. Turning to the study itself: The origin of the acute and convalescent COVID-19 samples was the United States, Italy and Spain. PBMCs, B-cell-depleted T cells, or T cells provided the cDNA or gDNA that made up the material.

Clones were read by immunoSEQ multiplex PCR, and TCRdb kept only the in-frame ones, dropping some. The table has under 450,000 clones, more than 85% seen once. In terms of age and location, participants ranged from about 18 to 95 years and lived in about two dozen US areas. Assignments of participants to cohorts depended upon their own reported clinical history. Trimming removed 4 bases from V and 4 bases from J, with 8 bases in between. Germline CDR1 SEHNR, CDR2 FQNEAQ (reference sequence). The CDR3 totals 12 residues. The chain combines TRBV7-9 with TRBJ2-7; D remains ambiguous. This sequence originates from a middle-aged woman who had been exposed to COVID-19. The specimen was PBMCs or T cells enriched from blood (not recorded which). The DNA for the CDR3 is TGTGCCAGCAGCTCTTCGGAGTACGAGCAGTACTTC. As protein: CASSSSEYEQYF.